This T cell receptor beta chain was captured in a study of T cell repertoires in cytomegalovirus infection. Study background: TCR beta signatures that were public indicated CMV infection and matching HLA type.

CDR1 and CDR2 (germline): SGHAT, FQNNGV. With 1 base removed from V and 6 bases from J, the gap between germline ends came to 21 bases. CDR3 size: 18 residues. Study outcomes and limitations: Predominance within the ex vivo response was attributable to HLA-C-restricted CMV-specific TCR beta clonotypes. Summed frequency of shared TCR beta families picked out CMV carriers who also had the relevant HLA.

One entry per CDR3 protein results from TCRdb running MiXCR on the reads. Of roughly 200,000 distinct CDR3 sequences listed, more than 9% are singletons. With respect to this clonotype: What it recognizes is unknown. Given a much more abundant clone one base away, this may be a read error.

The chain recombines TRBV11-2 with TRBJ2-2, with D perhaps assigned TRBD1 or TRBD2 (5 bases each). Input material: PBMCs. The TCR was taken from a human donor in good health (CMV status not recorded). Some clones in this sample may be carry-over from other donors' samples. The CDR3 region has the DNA TGTGCCAGCAGCTTAGCTTTCGGCGAGGGGACCGGGGCCGGGGAGCTGTTTTTT. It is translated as CASSLAFGEGTGAGELFF. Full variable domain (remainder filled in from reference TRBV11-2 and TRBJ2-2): EAGVAQSPRYKIIEKRQSVAFWCNPISGHATLYWYQQILGQGPKLLIQFQNNGVVDDSQLPKDRFSAERLKGVDSTLKIQPAKLEDSAVYLCASSLAFGEGTGAGELFFGEGSRLTVL.